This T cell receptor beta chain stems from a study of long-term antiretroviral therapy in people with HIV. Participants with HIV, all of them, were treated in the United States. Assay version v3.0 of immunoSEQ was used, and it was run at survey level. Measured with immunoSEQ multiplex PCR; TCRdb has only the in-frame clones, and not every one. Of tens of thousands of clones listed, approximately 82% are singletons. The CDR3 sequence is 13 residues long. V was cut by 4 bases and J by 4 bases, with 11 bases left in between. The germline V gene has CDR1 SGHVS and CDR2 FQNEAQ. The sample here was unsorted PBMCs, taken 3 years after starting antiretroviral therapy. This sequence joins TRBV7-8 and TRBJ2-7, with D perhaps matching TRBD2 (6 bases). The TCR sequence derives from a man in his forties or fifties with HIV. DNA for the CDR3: TGTGCCAGCAGCTCCTTTGGGGGGTACGAGCAGTACTTC. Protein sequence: CASSSFGGYEQYF.